The following is a TCR beta chain sequence with its context. Its antigen is still unknown. The data originate from a study of radiation and T cells in renal cell carcinoma. Whole-study findings and limits: Sampling covered only approximately 1 g of each tumor.

Treatment of the sample: treatment-naive control, cytoreductive nephrectomy. Trimming removed 7 bases at V and 4 bases at J, with 18 bases between. CDR1 SGHDT and CDR2 YYEEEE come from the germline V gene. The CDR3 consists of 16 residues. Sequencing was performed with immunoSEQ multiplex PCR; in TCRdb, only in-frame clones are kept and a portion is missing. Of some 14,000 clones in the sample, 57% were seen once. The clonotype comes from a man in his fifties or sixties with renal cell carcinoma. The chain employs TRBV5-6 and TRBJ2-6, with TRBD2 as a possible D gene (5 bases). This sample comprised tumor tissue, obtained from a patient whose treatment was nephrectomy without radiotherapy. The DNA for the CDR3 is TGTGCCAGCGCCCCCGGGGTCCTGCACGGGGCCAACGTCCTGACTTTC. Translated: CASAPGVLHGANVLTF. Together with reference TRBV5-6 and TRBJ2-6, the CDR3 gives the full variable domain: DAGVTQSPTHLIKTRGQQVTLRCSPKSGHDTVSWYQQALGQGPQFIFQYYEEEERQRGNFPDRFSGHQFPNYSSELNVNALLLGDSALYLCASAPGVLHGANVLTFGAGSRLTVL.